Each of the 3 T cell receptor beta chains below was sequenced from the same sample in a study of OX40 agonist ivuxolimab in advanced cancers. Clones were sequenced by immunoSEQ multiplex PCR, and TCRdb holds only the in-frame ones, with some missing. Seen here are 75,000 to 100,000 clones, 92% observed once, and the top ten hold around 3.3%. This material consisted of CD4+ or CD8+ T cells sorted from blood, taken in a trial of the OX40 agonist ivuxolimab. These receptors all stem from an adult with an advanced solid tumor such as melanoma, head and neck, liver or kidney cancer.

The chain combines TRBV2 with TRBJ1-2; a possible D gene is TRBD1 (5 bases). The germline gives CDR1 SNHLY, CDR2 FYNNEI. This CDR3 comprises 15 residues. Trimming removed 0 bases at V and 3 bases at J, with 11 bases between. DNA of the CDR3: TGTGCCAGCAGTGAAGCGCTGAGGGGATACTATGGCTACACCTTC. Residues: CASSEALRGYYGYTF.

The CDR3 is CASRLLAGAQSTDTQYF. DNA of the CDR3: TGCGCCAGCAGGCTTCTAGCGGGGGCCCAGAGCACAGATACGCAGTATTTT. The J gene is TRBJ2-3, the V gene TRBV4-3; 10 nucleotides agree with TRBD2. CDR1 LGHNA and CDR2 YSLEER come from the germline V gene. V shed 6 bases and J 0 bases; nucleotides not matched to a gene: 9. The CDR3 totals 17 residues.

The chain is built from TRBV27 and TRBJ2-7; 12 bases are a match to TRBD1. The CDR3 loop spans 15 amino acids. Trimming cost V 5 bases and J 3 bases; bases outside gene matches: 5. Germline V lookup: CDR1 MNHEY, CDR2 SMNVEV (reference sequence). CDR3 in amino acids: CASSPWDRGLYEQYF. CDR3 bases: TGTGCCAGCAGTCCGTGGGACAGGGGGCTCTACGAGCAGTACTTC.